These T cell receptor beta chains were read from a single sample in a study of T cells expressing NK-cell markers. TCRdb reworked the 5' RACE reads into one entry per CDR3 protein, no DNA. Its table lists approximately 460,000 distinct CDR3 sequences. The sample was blood T cells: a sorted CD56 or NKG2C T cell subset, CD4+ or CD8+ T cells, or bulk PBMC T cells (not recorded which). Receptors were obtained from a woman between 18 and 70 years old in good health. Both conserved end residues are part of each CDR3.

CDR3aa	v_gene	j_gene
CASSLRERAFF	TRBV12-3/TRBV12-4	TRBJ1-1
CSVDPTGGREQFF	TRBV29-1	TRBJ2-1
CASSPGQGFNEQYF	TRBV11-2	TRBJ2-7
CSVDQGAESKITDTQYF	TRBV29-1	TRBJ2-3
CASSPSGSGKDTQYF	TRBV18	TRBJ2-3
CSVLGQGADGYTF	TRBV29-1	TRBJ1-2
CASSPRASGLYSGNTIYF	TRBV4-2	TRBJ1-3
CASSPPGTRNTEAFF	TRBV25-1	TRBJ1-1
CASGPGQGSGEQFF	TRBV19	TRBJ2-1
CASRGRRRAGELFF	TRBV25-1	TRBJ2-2
CASSHLPGLAYNEQFF	TRBV14	TRBJ2-1